This T cell receptor (beta chain) was identified during a study of low-dose radiotherapy and immunotherapy resistance in tumors. As for the study in general: At a dose of 200 mg/m2, intravenous cyclophosphamide was given every two weeks, one day before radiation and immunotherapy.

This clonotype appeared a few times. As for time point: before trial treatment. Qualifying patients carried advanced solid tumors devoid of tumor-infiltrating lymphocytes. cDNA synthesis used a TRAV/TRBV-specific primer set for both chains. With a V-primer adapter and a constant-region primer, TCRs were amplified for around 21 PCR cycles. By in vitro transcription, the isolated mRNA was amplified. One entry per CDR3 protein, called by TCRdb with MiXCR from the reads. This sample yields 55,000 to 70,000 distinct CDR3 sequences, of which around 27% are seen a single time; about 6% belongs to the top ten. V lost 2 bases to trimming and J lost 3 bases; unmatched junction nucleotides: 5. This CDR3 comprises 15 residues. Germline V gives CDR1 MDHEN, CDR2 SYDVKM.

This chain uses TRBV28 with TRBJ2-7, with 9 nucleotides matching TRBD1. The sequence was obtained from a male donor with prostate cancer. This sample comprised PBMCs, obtained before treatment. CDR3: CASSLPGTGFYEQYF. The CDR3 DNA reads TGTGCCAGCAGTTTACCCGGGACAGGGTTCTACGAGCAGTACTTC. The full variable domain, in which reference TRBV28 and TRBJ2-7 provide the parts outside the CDR3, is DVKVTQSSRYLVKRTGEKVFLECVQDMDHENMFWYRQDPGLGLRLIYFSYDVKMKEKGDIPEGYSVSREKKERFSLILESASTNQTSMYLCASSLPGTGFYEQYFGPGTRLTVT.